This T cell receptor beta chain was profiled in a study of cytomegalovirus exposure and HLA in healthy donors. A remark on this clone: Its antigen remains unknown.

13 Jbeta primers and 60 Vbeta primers were used for the PCR. TCRdb's copy holds only in-frame clones and misses some; the assay was immunoSEQ multiplex PCR. The profile shows 150,000 to 200,000 clones, 75% to 90% of them singletons. Study conclusions and caveats: The authors confirmed in vitro that three CMV-associated chains were specific for CMV antigens. Earlier analysis looked at TCR beta V segments, and most were productive about 87% or about 30% of the time. Reports described diagnosis of cytomegalovirus status by the classifier as highly specific and sensitive. Common viral pathogens (according to a later analysis) appeared linked to several of the most significant clusters.

J was trimmed by 0 bases and V by 7 bases; bases with no gene match: 16. CDR3 length: 18 amino acids. Germline lookup yields CDR1 SNHLY and CDR2 FYNNEI. The sequenced sample consisted of PBMCs. The clonotype originates from a girl aged 5-17 years in good health and CMV-seropositive. The chain employs TRBV2 and TRBJ2-7; 9 bases are a match to TRBD1. CDR3 coding DNA: TGTGCCAGCACCCACACCACACCGGGACAGGGACGCTCCTACGAGCAGTACTTC. This codes for CASTHTTPGQGRSYEQYF. The whole variable domain, remainder taken from reference TRBV2 and TRBJ2-7, is EPEVTQTPSHQVTQMGQEVILRCVPISNHLYFYWYRQILGQKVEFLVSFYNNEISEKSEIFDDQFSVERPDGSNFTLKIRSTKLEDSAMYFCASTHTTPGQGRSYEQYFGPGTRLTVT.